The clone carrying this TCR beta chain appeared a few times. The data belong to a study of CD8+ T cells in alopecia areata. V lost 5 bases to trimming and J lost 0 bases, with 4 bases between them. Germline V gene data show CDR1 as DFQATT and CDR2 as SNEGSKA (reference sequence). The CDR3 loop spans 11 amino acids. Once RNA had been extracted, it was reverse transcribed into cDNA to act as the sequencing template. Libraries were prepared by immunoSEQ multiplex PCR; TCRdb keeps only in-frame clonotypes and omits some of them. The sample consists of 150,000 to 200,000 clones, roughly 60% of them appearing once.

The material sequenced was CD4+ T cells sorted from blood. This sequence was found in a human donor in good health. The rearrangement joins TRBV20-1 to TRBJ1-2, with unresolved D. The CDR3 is CSAAANYGYTF. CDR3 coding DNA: TGCAGTGCTGCAGCTAACTATGGCTACACCTTC.